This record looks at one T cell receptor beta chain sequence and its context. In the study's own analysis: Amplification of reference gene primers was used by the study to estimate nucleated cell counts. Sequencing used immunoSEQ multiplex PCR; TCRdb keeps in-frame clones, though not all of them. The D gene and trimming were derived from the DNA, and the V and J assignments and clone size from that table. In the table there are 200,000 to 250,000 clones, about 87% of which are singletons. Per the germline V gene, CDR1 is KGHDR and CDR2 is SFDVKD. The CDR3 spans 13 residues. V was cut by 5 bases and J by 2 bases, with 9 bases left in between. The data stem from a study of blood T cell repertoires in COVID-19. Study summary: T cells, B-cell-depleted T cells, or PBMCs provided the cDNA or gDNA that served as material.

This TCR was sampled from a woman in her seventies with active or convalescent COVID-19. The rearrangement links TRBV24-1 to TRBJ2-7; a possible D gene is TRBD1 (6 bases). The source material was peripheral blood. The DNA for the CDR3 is TGTGCCACCAGTGCCAGGGGTGCCTACGAGCAGTACTTC. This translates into CATSARGAYEQYF.